The T cell receptor beta chain under discussion was sequenced for a study of T cell changes during pregnancy in multiple sclerosis. Sequencing was performed with immunoSEQ multiplex PCR; in TCRdb, only in-frame clones are kept and a portion is missing. The repertoire consists of about 120,000 clones, with around nine tenths occurring once and the leading ten covering approximately 1.5%. This CDR3 comprises 14 residues. The V and J ends lost 5 bases and 0 bases respectively, with 8 bases between them. CDR1 is SGHRS and CDR2 is YFSETQ in the germline V gene. The source is a female donor with multiple sclerosis, enrolled in a pregnancy study. This rearrangement joins TRBV5-1 to TRBJ2-2; weak D call: TRBD2 (5 bases). Sequenced here: peripheral blood, sampled in the third trimester of pregnancy. This CDR3 reads CASRLTTNTGELFF. In nucleotides, the CDR3 is TGCGCCAGCAGGTTGACTACGAACACCGGGGAGCTGTTTTTT.